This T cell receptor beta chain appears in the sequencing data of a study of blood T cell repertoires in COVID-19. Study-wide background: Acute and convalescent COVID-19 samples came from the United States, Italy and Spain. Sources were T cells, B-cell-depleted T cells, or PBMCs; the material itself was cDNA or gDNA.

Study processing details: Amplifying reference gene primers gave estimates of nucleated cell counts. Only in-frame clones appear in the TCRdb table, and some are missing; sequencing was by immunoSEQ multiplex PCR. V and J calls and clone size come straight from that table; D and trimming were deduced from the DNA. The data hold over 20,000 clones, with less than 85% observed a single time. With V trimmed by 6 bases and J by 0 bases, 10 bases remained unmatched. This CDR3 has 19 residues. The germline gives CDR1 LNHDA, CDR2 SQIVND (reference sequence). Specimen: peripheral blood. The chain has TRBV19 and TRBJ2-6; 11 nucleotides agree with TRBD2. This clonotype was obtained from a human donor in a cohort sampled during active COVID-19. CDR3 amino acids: CASRPAGLAGLSGANVLTF. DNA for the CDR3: TGTGCCAGTAGACCCGCCGGACTAGCGGGCCTCTCTGGGGCCAACGTCCTGACTTTC.